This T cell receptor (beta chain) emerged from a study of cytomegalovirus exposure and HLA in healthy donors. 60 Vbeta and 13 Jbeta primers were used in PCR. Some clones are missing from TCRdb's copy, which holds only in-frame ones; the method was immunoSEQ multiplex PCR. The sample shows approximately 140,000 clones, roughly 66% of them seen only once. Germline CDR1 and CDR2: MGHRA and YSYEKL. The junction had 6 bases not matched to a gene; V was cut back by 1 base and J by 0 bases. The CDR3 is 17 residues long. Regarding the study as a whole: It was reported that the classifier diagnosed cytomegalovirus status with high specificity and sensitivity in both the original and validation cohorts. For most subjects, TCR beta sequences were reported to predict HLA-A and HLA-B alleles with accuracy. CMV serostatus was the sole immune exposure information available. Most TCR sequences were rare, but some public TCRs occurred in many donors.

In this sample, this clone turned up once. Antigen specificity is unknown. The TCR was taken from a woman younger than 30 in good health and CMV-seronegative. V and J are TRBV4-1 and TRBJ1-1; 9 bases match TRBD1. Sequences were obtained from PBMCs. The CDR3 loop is CASSQAYRGLLNTEAFF. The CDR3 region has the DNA TGCGCCAGCAGCCAAGCTTACAGGGGGCTCTTGAACACTGAAGCTTTCTTT.